The T cell receptor beta chain under discussion was sequenced for a study of T-cell reconstitution after alpha-beta-depleted transplantation in children. Study conclusions and caveats: T-cell counts and diversity at one year following transplant were attributed mainly to newly produced T cells.

Library preparation (for TCRbeta) was performed with unique molecular identifiers. Each CDR3 protein is one row after TCRdb ran MiXCR on the PCR reads. The data hold 600,000 to 800,000 distinct CDR3 sequences, with roughly 13% observed a single time. On this clonotype: Its antigen is unidentified.

The sequenced sample was PBMCs, obtained before TCRalphabeta/CD19-depleted stem cell transplant. This TCR was sampled from a girl aged 2-10 years with congenital amegakaryocytic thrombocytopenia, due to receive a stem cell transplant.

The CDR3 reads CASIMTSGSSDTQYF. CDR3 bases: TGTGCCAGCATTATGACTAGCGGGAGCTCAGATACGCAGTATTTT. The chain joins TRBV6-5 to TRBJ2-3, with 12 nucleotides matching TRBD2. CDR1 MNHEY and CDR2 SVGAGI come from the germline V gene. This CDR3 contains 15 residues. V shed 7 bases and J 4 bases; nucleotides not matched to a gene: 6.